This T cell receptor (beta chain) was recovered during a study of cytomegalovirus exposure and HLA in healthy donors. Findings and caveats of the study: Later genetic work tied a missense DCLRE1C variant to beta-chain V and J trimming. Within an earlier analysis, most TCR beta V segments proved productive either about 90% or about 30% of the time. Further analysis was carried out later, and it showed several of the most significant clusters appearing linked to common viral pathogens. Rare TCR sequences predominated, though certain public TCRs were found in many donors.

For this clone: What it recognizes is unknown.

The CDR3 consists of 15 residues. V shed 6 bases, J shed 0 bases, and the junction held 5 bases outside the gene matches. CDR1 is LGHNT, CDR2 FRNRAP, per germline. The PCR ran on 60 Vbeta and 13 Jbeta primers. TCRdb keeps only in-frame clones here, not all; method: immunoSEQ multiplex PCR. This sample yields about 120,000 clones, of which roughly 80% are seen a single time; about a fifth belongs to the top ten. The sequence derives from a man in his thirties or forties in good health and CMV-seropositive. Sequenced input: PBMCs. J is TRBJ2-5 and V is TRBV12-5; 9 nucleotides line up with TRBD1. The CDR3 spells CASGAGQGNQETQYF. The CDR3 nucleotides are TGTGCTAGTGGGGCGGGACAGGGAAACCAAGAGACCCAGTACTTC.